This record concerns one TCR beta chain sequence. Its antigen remains unknown. This sample is part of a study of CD8 T cells in ankylosing spondylitis. The CDR3 is 18 residues long. Unmatched junction bases numbered 20, after V lost 6 bases and J lost 3 bases. Germline V gene sequence: CDR1 DFQATT, CDR2 SNEGSKA (reference sequence). Using its own MiXCR run on the 5' RACE reads, TCRdb lists one record per CDR3 protein. The sample carries 700,000 to 1,000,000 distinct CDR3 sequences, about 12% recorded once. Study observations and caveats: Made up of fewer than ten highly homologous variants, a TCR beta motif appeared characteristic of ankylosing spondylitis blood.

V is TRBV20-1 and J is TRBJ2-5, with 9 bases aligning to TRBD2. The TCR sequence derives from a male donor with ankylosing spondylitis. What was sequenced was blood, either unsorted or a sorted T cell fraction (not recorded which). CDR3 loop: CSAGGILGSGSPEETQYF. The CDR3 DNA sequence: TGCAGTGCCGGGGGGATTTTAGGTAGCGGGAGCCCTGAAGAGACCCAGTACTTC.